The next 18 T cell receptor beta chains were all read from a single sample in a study of T-cell memory formation after mild COVID-19. TCRdb ran MiXCR on the 5' RACE reads and lists one entry per CDR3 protein. Altogether 150,000 to 200,000 distinct CDR3 sequences are present, more than 14% being singletons, with the ten largest covering 13% to 15%. Sequenced sample: PBMCs or a T cell subset sorted from them (not recorded which). The receptors were gathered from an adult woman who had mild COVID-19 (a few samples of this study predate the infection). Cell type and time point are not known.

This clonotype was observed a few times. The gene calls are TRBV5-1 and TRBJ1-2; perhaps TRBD1 as D (5 bases). The CDR3 runs 14 residues. Germline lookup yields CDR1 SGHRS and CDR2 YFSETQ. The CDR3 DNA reads as TGCATCAGCGGTCCGGGAGGGACTTCCTATGGCTACACCTTC. It yields the protein CISGPGGTSYGYTF.

By frequency in the sample, this clonotype is hyperexpanded. The chain links TRBV12-3 or TRBV12-4 to TRBJ2-5; tentatively, D is TRBD1 (6 bases). Trimming took off 6 bases at V and 3 bases at J, with 23 bases between the two ends. The CDR3 length is 17 residues. The CDR3 nucleotides are TGTGCCAGCAGCCTAATGGGGGCCCGGGACGGCAAAGAGACCCAGTACTTC. This gives the protein CASSLMGARDGKETQYF.

The sample holds a few counts of this clonotype. The chain recombines TRBV6-5 with TRBJ1-1; D is unclear. V was trimmed by 7 bases and J by 1 base, leaving 10 bases between them. Germline V CDR1 and CDR2: MNHEY, SVGAGI. This CDR3 contains 13 residues. Written as DNA, the CDR3 is TGTGCCAGCATTAGAGACAAGAACACTGAAGCTTTCTTT. Its protein is CASIRDKNTEAFF.

The V and J genes are TRBV7-6 and TRBJ2-7; perhaps D is TRBD1 or TRBD2 (5 bases each). The CDR3 length is 14 residues. Per germline, CDR1 SGHVS and CDR2 FNYEAQ. V was cut by 1 base and J by 2 bases, with 9 bases left in between. CDR3 nucleotides: TGTGCCAGCAGCTTAGGGGACGTCCCCTACGAGCAGTACTTC. Protein product: CASSLGDVPYEQYF. Full variable domain (outside the CDR3, taken from reference TRBV7-6 and TRBJ2-7): GAGVSQSPRYKVTKRGQDVALRCDPISGHVSLYWYRQALGQGPEFLTYFNYEAQQDKSGLPNDRFSAERPEGSISTLTIQRTEQRDSAMYRCASSLGDVPYEQYFGPGTRLTVT.

This clonotype was detected a few times. The chain uses TRBV7-9 and TRBJ2-7; the D gene is possibly TRBD2 (5 bases). CDR3 length: 13 residues. The germline V and J ends were trimmed by 10 bases and 1 base, with 14 bases remaining between them. Looked up from germline, CDR1 is SEHNR and CDR2 is FQNEAQ (reference sequence). The CDR3 DNA reads as TGTGCCATCCTCACCGGGAAATCCTACGAGCAGTACTTC. Protein product: CAILTGKSYEQYF.

The V and J genes are TRBV20-1 and TRBJ2-3; D remains unclear. The V gene lost 0 bases and the J gene lost 7 bases, with 8 bases spanning the gap. The germline V gene has CDR1 DFQATT and CDR2 SNEGSKA (reference sequence). The length of the CDR3 is 12 residues. CDR3 in amino acids: CSARDPQHTQYF. The CDR3 DNA reads as TGCAGTGCTAGAGATCCGCAACATACGCAGTATTTT.

There are many counts of this clonotype. The chain couples TRBV29-1 to TRBJ2-5, with D possibly TRBD1 on 7 matching bases. The germline V gene encodes CDR1 SQVTM and CDR2 ANQGSEA. The CDR3 runs to 13 residues. In DNA, the CDR3 is TGCAGTGGGGCGGGACAGCAACAAGAGACCCAGTACTTC. This gives the protein CSGAGQQQETQYF.

This chain connects TRBV29-1 to TRBJ2-7; D unclear. V lost 4 bases to trimming and J lost 3 bases, with 10 bases between them. The CDR3 is made up of 12 amino acids. Germline V gene lookup returns CDR1 SQVTM and CDR2 ANQGSEA. Written as DNA, the CDR3 is TGCAGCGTTGCCGGTTCCGGCTACGAGCAGTACTTC. Amino acids: CSVAGSGYEQYF.

This clonotype was counted at least ten times. The rearrangement joins TRBV18 to TRBJ2-3; D possibly uses TRBD1 or TRBD2 (5 bases each). The germline V and J ends were trimmed by 1 base and 7 bases, with 15 bases remaining between them. This CDR3 is 15 amino acids long. The germline V gene encodes CDR1 KGHSH and CDR2 LQKENI. CDR3 nucleotides: TGTGCCAGCTCACCACGGCAGGTCGGGGCAAATACGCAGTATTTT. This codes for CASSPRQVGANTQYF.

This chain uses TRBV18 with TRBJ2-2, with unresolved D. Trimming took 4 bases from V and 4 from J, leaving 7 bases between them. The CDR3 runs to 13 residues. Germline CDR1 is KGHSH and CDR2 is LQKENI. The CDR3 protein is CASSQQSTGELFF. The CDR3, as DNA: TGTGCCAGCTCACAACAGAGCACCGGGGAGCTGTTTTTT.

The chain uses TRBV24-1 and TRBJ2-5, with 12 nucleotides matching TRBD2. V was clipped by 3 bases and J by 7 bases; unmatched bases: 8. Germline values: CDR1 KGHDR, CDR2 SFDVKD. This CDR3 comprises 16 residues. CDR3 region: CATSDRTSGTRVTQYF. The DNA for the CDR3 is TGTGCCACCAGTGATAGGACTAGCGGGACCCGAGTGACCCAGTACTTC.

The chain links TRBV20-1 to TRBJ2-1; 15 bases agree with TRBD2. Germline trimming cut 4 bases from V and 0 bases from J; bases unmatched to any gene: 1. The CDR3 sequence is 16 residues long. Germline values: CDR1 DFQATT, CDR2 SNEGSKA (reference sequence). The chain's CDR3 is CSATGLAGGSYNEQFF. DNA for the CDR3: TGCAGTGCTACGGGACTAGCGGGAGGCTCCTACAATGAGCAGTTCTTC.

This clonotype was detected only a few times. The rearrangement joins TRBV18 to TRBJ2-1; D is possibly TRBD2 (5 bases). This CDR3 is 12 amino acids long. V was trimmed by 3 bases and J by 6 bases, leaving 6 bases between them. CDR1 and CDR2 (germline): KGHSH, LQKENI. The chain's CDR3 is CASSPAGNEQFF. CDR3 nucleotide sequence: TGTGCCAGCTCACCGGCGGGCAATGAGCAGTTCTTC.

The chain uses TRBV12-3 or TRBV12-4 and TRBJ2-5; 13 bases align to TRBD2. Losses at the gene ends were 2 bases for V and 3 bases for J; bases not matched to a gene: 6. CDR3 length: 17 amino acids. Written as DNA, the CDR3 is TGTGCCAGCAGTTTATTTTCCGGGACTAGCGGGGAAGAGACCCAGTACTTC. It is translated as CASSLFSGTSGEETQYF.

This chain connects TRBV7-9 to TRBJ2-7; TRBD1 is a possible D gene (5 bases). Germline V gene data show CDR1 as SEHNR and CDR2 as FQNEAQ (reference sequence). CDR3 length equals 13 residues. With 4 bases removed from V and 1 base from J, the gap between germline ends came to 8 bases. Here the CDR3 reads CASSWGASYEQYF. The CDR3, as DNA: TGTGCCAGCAGCTGGGGCGCTTCCTACGAGCAGTACTTC.

The CDR3 coding sequence is TGTGCCAGCACTCCGCAGGGACTTGCCAACGAGCAGTACTTC. As protein: CASTPQGLANEQYF. The rearrangement joins TRBV6-2 or TRBV6-3 to TRBJ2-7; possible D gene TRBD2, 6 bases. In germline, CDR1 is MNHEY, CDR2 SVGEGT. The CDR3 contains 14 residues. Trimming pared 7 bases from V and 5 bases from J, leaving 18 bases between.

The rearrangement links TRBV15 to TRBJ2-3; D not certain. The germline V and J ends were trimmed by 1 base and 1 base, with 12 bases remaining between them. CDR3 length: 16 residues. The germline V gene encodes CDR1 LNHNV and CDR2 YYDKDF (reference sequence). The chain's CDR3 is CATSRGSPSGTDTQYF. In DNA form, the CDR3 reads TGTGCCACCAGCAGAGGAAGCCCCAGTGGCACAGATACGCAGTATTTT.

V is TRBV7-8 and J is TRBJ2-1; 11 bases match TRBD2. The V gene end was trimmed by 4 bases and the J gene end by 5 bases; junction bases not matched to a gene: 4. Looked up from germline, CDR1 is SGHVS and CDR2 is FQNEAQ. There are 15 residues in the CDR3. In DNA, the CDR3 is TGTGCCAGCAGCTGGCTAGCGGGGGGCAACAATGAGCAGTTCTTC. This translates into CASSWLAGGNNEQFF.